The 11 T cell receptor beta chains presented below share a single source sample, sequenced in a study of blood T cell repertoires in COVID-19. This table comes from immunoSEQ multiplex PCR, and its TCRdb copy is limited to in-frame clones, with some not included. The sample lists hundreds of thousands of clones, roughly nine tenths occurring once. Source material: PBMCs or T cells enriched from blood (not recorded which). The receptors here all came from a woman between 45 and 60 years old in a cohort exposed to, infected with or recovered from COVID-19 (not recorded which).

The rearrangement links TRBV10-1 to TRBJ2-7; no reliable D call. V was clipped by 8 bases and J by 2 bases, with 10 bases between them. CDR1 WNHNN and CDR2 SYGVQD come from the germline V gene (reference sequence). The CDR3 has 12 residues. This CDR3 reads CASGTVAYEQYF. The CDR3 region has the DNA TGCGCCAGCGGTACAGTAGCCTACGAGCAGTACTTC.

This clone was seen once. J is TRBJ1-2 and V is TRBV19, with 10 bases aligning to TRBD1. The CDR3 runs to 14 residues. Germline V gene lookup returns CDR1 LNHDA and CDR2 SQIVND (reference sequence). With V trimmed by 1 base and J by 5 bases, 1 base remained unmatched. The CDR3 region is CASSIAGQGYGYTF. In DNA form, the CDR3 reads TGTGCCAGTAGTATAGCGGGACAGGGGTATGGCTACACCTTC.

This clone came up a few times. The J gene is TRBJ1-4, the V gene TRBV11-2; D is perhaps TRBD1 (5 bases). The CDR3 consists of 15 residues. CDR1 SGHAT and CDR2 FQNNGV come from the germline V gene. Trimming stripped 5 bases from V and 5 bases from J, with 15 bases between. The CDR3 nucleotides are TGTGCCAGCAGCCGAAGGGGCTTGCGAAATGAAAAACTGTTTTTT. This translates into CASSRRGLRNEKLFF.

The V gene is TRBV4-3, the J gene TRBJ2-7; tentatively, D is TRBD1 (5 bases). V lost 2 bases, J lost 6 bases, and 14 bases lay in between. Germline values: CDR1 LGHNA, CDR2 YSLEER. The CDR3 runs 14 residues. CDR3 protein: CASSQFTGRSEQYF. Written as DNA, the CDR3 is TGCGCCAGCAGCCAATTCACAGGACGATCCGAGCAGTACTTC.

The chain uses TRBV7-2 and TRBJ1-2; perhaps TRBD1 as D (5 bases). Germline CDR1 and CDR2: SGHTA and FQGNSA. The CDR3 is 17 residues long. V was clipped by 0 bases and J by 5 bases, with 19 bases between them. CDR3 DNA sequence: TGTGCCAGCAGCTTAGCCCCCCTAAGCAGGGTAGCTTATGGCTACACCTTC. This gives the protein CASSLAPLSRVAYGYTF. The full variable domain, completed using reference TRBV7-2 and TRBJ1-2, is GAGVSQSPSNKVTEKGKDVELRCDPISGHTALYWYRQSLGQGLEFLIYFQGNSAPDKSGLPSDRFSAERTGGSVSTLTIQRTQQEDSAVYLCASSLAPLSRVAYGYTFGSGTRLTVV.

The chain combines TRBV19 with TRBJ2-7; TRBD2 might be the D (6 bases). Deletions cut 6 bases from V and 0 bases from J, with 15 bases between. The CDR3 has 15 amino acids. Germline values: CDR1 LNHDA, CDR2 SQIVND (reference sequence). The CDR3: CASRTRPGDSYEQYF. The CDR3 DNA reads TGTGCCAGTAGAACCCGCCCGGGAGACTCCTACGAGCAGTACTTC.

As for this clone: It is unclear where the CDR3 begins or ends on the DNA, so no DNA is shown, and the CDR3 is as TCRdb lists it. This chain connects TRBV15 to TRBJ1-2; the D call of TRBD1 is as the table states it, not checked on the DNA. Germline CDR1 is LNHNV and CDR2 is YYDKDF (reference sequence). Counting both end residues, the CDR3 totals 14 amino acids. The CDR3 sequence is CATSRAVGTGTTNF.

This rearrangement joins TRBV7-2 to TRBJ2-2; D perhaps matches TRBD1 (5 bases). V lost 1 base, J lost 3 bases, and 9 bases lay in between. Germline V gene sequence: CDR1 SGHTA, CDR2 FQGNSA. The CDR3 spans 15 residues. Written as DNA, the CDR3 is TGTGCCAGCAGCTTAGGTCAGGGTGACACCGGGGAGCTGTTTTTT. It codes for CASSLGQGDTGELFF.

This sequence joins TRBV29-1 and TRBJ2-5; 8 nucleotides match TRBD1. V trimming: 4 bases; J trimming: 5 bases; junction bases outside the gene matches: 6. This CDR3 is built from 13 residues. Looked up from germline, CDR1 is SQVTM and CDR2 is ANQGSEA. CDR3 region: CSVVQGAGETQYF. CDR3 coding DNA: TGCAGCGTTGTCCAGGGGGCTGGGGAGACCCAGTACTTC.

V gene TRBV6-5 combines with J gene TRBJ2-3; 7 bases are a match to TRBD2. The CDR3 is made up of 14 amino acids. The germline V gene encodes CDR1 MNHEY and CDR2 SVGAGI. The junction had 3 bases not matched to a gene; V was cut back by 2 bases and J by 4 bases. The CDR3 nucleotides are TGTGCCAGCAGTTACGGGGAGGGAGCAGATACGCAGTATTTT. It yields the protein CASSYGEGADTQYF.

The V gene is TRBV5-8, the J gene TRBJ2-1, with D tentatively TRBD1 (6 bases). The CDR3 spans 15 residues. With 1 base removed from V and 4 bases from J, the gap between germline ends came to 12 bases. Germline CDR1 is SGHTS and CDR2 is YDEGEE. CDR3 coding DNA: TGTGCCAGCAGCTTGTGGCAGGGGAGATACAATGAGCAGTTCTTC. It is translated as CASSLWQGRYNEQFF.